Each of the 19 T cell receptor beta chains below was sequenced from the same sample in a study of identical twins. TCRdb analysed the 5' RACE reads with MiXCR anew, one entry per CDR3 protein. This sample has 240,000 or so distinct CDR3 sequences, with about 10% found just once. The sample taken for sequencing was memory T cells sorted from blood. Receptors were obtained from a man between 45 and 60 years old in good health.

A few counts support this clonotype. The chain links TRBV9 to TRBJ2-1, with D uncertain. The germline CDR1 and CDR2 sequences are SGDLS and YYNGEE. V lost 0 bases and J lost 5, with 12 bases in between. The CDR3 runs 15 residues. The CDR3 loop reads CASSVEGVGHNEQFF. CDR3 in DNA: TGTGCCAGCAGCGTAGAGGGTGTCGGGCACAATGAGCAGTTCTTC.

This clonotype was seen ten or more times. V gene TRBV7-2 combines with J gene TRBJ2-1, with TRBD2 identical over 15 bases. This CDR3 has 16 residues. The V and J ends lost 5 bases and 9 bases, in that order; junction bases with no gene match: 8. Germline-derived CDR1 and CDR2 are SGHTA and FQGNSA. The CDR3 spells CASSVGLAGGLSEQFF. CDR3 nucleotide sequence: TGTGCCAGCAGCGTAGGACTAGCGGGGGGGCTTAGTGAGCAGTTCTTC.

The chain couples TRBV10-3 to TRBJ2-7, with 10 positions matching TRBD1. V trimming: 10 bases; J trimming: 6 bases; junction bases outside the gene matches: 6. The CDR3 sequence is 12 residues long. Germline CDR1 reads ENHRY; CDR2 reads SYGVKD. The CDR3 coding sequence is TGTGCCACCTGGACAGGGGGGGGCGAGCAGTACTTC. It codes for CATWTGGGEQYF.

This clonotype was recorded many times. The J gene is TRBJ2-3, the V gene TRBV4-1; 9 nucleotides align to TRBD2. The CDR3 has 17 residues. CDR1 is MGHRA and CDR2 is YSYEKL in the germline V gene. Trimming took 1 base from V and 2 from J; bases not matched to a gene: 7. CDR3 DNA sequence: TGCGCCAGCAGCCAAGTTCGTCTAGCGGGAAACACAGATACGCAGTATTTT. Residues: CASSQVRLAGNTDTQYF.

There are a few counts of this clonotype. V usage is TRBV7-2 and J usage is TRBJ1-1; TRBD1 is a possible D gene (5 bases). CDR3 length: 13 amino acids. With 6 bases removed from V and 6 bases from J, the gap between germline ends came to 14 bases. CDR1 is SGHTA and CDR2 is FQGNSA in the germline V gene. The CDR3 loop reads CASSLISGAEAFF. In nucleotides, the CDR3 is TGTGCCAGCAGTCTTATATCGGGGGCTGAAGCTTTCTTT.

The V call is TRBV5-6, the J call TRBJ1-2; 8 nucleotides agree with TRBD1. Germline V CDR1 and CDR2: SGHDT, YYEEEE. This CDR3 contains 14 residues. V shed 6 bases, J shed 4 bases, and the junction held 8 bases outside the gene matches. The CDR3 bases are TGTGCCAGCACCAGGGACAGGACACCCTATGGCTACACCTTC. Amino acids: CASTRDRTPYGYTF. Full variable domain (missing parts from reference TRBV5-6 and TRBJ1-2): DAGVTQSPTHLIKTRGQQVTLRCSPKSGHDTVSWYQQALGQGPQFIFQYYEEEERQRGNFPDRFSGHQFPNYSSELNVNALLLGDSALYLCASTRDRTPYGYTFGSGTRLTVV.

CDR3 nucleotide sequence: TGCGCCAGCAGCCCCGACAGGGCCAACACCGGGGAGCTGTTTTTT. It yields the protein CASSPDRANTGELFF. This rearrangement joins TRBV5-1 to TRBJ2-2, with TRBD1 matching 7 bases. V was clipped by 4 bases and J by 2 bases; unmatched bases: 5. The V gene's germline CDR1 is SGHRS and CDR2 YFSETQ. This CDR3 contains 15 residues.

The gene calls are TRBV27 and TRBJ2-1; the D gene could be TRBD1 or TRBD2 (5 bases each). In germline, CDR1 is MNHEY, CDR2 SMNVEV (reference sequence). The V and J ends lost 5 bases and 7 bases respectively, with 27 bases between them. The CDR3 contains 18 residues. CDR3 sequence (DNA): TGTGCCAGCAGTCAGACGCAATTCGGGTCGATGGGGGAGAATGAGCAGTTCTTC. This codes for CASSQTQFGSMGENEQFF.

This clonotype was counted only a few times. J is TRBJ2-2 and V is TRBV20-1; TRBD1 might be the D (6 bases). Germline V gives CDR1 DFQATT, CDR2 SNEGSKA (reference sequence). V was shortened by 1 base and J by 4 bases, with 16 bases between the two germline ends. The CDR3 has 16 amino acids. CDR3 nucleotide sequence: TGCAGTGCTAGAGCTACTATCCAGGGGAGCACCGGGGAGCTGTTTTTT. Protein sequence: CSARATIQGSTGELFF.

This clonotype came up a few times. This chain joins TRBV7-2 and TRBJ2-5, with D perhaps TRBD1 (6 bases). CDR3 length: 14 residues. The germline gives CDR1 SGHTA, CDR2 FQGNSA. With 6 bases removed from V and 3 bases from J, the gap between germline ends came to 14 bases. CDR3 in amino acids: CASSPEDSEETQYF. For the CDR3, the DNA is TGTGCCAGCAGTCCAGAGGACAGTGAAGAGACCCAGTACTTC.

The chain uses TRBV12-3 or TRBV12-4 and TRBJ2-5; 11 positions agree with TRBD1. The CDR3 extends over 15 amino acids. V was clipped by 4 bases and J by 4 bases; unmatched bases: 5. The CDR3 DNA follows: TGTGCCAGCAGTTCGCCGGGACAGGGGGTAGAGACCCAGTACTTC. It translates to CASSSPGQGVETQYF.

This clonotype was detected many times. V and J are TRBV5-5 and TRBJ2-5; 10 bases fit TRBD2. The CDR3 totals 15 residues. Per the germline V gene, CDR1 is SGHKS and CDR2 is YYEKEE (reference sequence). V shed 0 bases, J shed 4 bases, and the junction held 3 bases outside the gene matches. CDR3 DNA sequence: TGTGCCAGCAGCTTGGGGCTAGCGGGAGTAGAGACCCAGTACTTC. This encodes CASSLGLAGVETQYF.

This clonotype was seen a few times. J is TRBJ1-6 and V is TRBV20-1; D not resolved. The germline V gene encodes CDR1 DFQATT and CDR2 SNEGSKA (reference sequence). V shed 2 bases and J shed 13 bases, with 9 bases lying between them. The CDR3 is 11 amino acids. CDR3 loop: CSARIATPLHF. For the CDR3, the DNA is TGCAGTGCTAGAATAGCTACTCCCCTCCACTTT.

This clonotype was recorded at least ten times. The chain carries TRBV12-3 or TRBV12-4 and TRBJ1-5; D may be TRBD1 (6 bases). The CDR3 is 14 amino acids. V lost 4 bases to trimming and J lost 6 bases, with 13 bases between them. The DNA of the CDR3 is TGTGCCAGCAGTTCCGGGACACTCTCTCAGCCCCAGCATTTT. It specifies CASSSGTLSQPQHF.

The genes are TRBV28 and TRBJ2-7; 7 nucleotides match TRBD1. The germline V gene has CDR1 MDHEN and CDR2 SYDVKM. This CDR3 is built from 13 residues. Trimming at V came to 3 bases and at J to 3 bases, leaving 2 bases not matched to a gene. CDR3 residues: CASSLGQYYEQYF. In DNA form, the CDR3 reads TGTGCCAGCAGTTTGGGACAGTACTACGAGCAGTACTTC. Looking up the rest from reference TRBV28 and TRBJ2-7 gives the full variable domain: DVKVTQSSRYLVKRTGEKVFLECVQDMDHENMFWYRQDPGLGLRLIYFSYDVKMKEKGDIPEGYSVSREKKERFSLILESASTNQTSMYLCASSLGQYYEQYFGPGTRLTVT.

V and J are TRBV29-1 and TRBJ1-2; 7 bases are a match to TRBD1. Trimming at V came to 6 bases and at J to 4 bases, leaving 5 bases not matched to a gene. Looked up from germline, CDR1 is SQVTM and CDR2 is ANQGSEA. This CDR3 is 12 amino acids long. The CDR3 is CSVARDSYGYTF. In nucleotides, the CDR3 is TGCAGCGTAGCTCGGGACAGCTATGGCTACACCTTC. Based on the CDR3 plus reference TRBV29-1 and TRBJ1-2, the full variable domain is SAVISQKPSRDICQRGTSLTIQCQVDSQVTMMFWYRQQPGQSLTLIATANQGSEATYESGFVIDKFPISRPNLTFSTLTVSNMSPEDSSIYLCSVARDSYGYTFGSGTRLTVV.

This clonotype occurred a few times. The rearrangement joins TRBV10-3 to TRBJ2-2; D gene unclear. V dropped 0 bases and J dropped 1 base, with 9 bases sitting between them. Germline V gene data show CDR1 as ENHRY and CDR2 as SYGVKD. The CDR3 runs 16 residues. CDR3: CAISESIGLNTGELFF. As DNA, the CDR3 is TGTGCCATCAGTGAGTCGATCGGCTTGAACACCGGGGAGCTGTTTTTT.

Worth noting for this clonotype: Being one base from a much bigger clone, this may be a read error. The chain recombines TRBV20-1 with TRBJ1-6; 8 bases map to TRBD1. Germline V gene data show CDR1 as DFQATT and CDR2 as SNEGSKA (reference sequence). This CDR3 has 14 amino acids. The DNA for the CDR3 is TGCAGTGCTTCCCAGACAGGGGCTAATTTACCCCTCCACTTT. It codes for CSASQTGANLPLHF.

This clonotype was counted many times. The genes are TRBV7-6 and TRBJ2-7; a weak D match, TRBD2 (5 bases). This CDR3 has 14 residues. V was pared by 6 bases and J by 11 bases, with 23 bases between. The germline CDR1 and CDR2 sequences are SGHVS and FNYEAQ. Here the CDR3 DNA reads TGTGCCAGCAGTCCTCTCGAGGGCAGCCTAACGAAGTACTTC. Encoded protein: CASSPLEGSLTKYF.